Below, 25 T cell receptor beta chains from the same sample are listed, as sequenced in a study of shared T cell receptors in the human thymus. Produced via immunoSEQ multiplex PCR; TCRdb's table is partial and in-frame only. The data contain about 500,000 clones, around three quarters of them singletons. This sample was also put to use in a study of human thymus T cells.

Sequencing was performed on thymocytes. These receptors originate from a boy younger than two with a congenital heart defect.

The V gene is TRBV5-8, the J gene TRBJ2-7; TRBD2 might be the D (6 bases). The V end was cut by 1 base, the J end by 1 base, with 15 bases between. Germline CDR1 and CDR2: SGHTS and YDEGEE. CDR3 length: 16 residues. CDR3 in amino acids: CASSLRLAISSYEQYF. The CDR3 bases are TGTGCCAGCAGCTTGCGGCTAGCGATCTCTTCCTACGAGCAGTACTTC. Variable domain in full (rest from reference TRBV5-8 and TRBJ2-7): EAGVTQSPTHLIKTRGQQATLRCSPISGHTSVYWYQQALGLGLQFLLWYDEGEERNRGNFPPRFSGRQFPNYSSELNVNALELEDSALYLCASSLRLAISSYEQYFGPGTRLTVT.

The chain joins TRBV11-3 to TRBJ1-1; perhaps TRBD1 as D (5 bases). This CDR3 contains 13 residues. Germline CDR1 and CDR2: SGHNT and YENEEA. With 5 bases removed from V and 4 bases from J, the gap between germline ends came to 11 bases. The DNA of the CDR3 is TGTGCCAGCAGCATGACAGTTTCCACTGAAGCTTTCTTT. Protein sequence: CASSMTVSTEAFF. The complete variable domain, with remaining parts taken from reference TRBV11-3 and TRBJ1-1, reads EAGVVQSPRYKIIEKKQPVAFWCNPISGHNTLYWYLQNLGQGPELLIRYENEEAVDDSQLPKDRFSAERLKGVDSTLKIQPAELGDSAVYLCASSMTVSTEAFFGQGTRLTVV.

The chain is built from TRBV5-4 and TRBJ2-7; D is possibly TRBD2 (6 bases). The V end lost 9 bases, the J end lost 5 bases, and 15 bases lay between the germline ends. The germline gives CDR1 SGHNT, CDR2 YYREEE (reference sequence). The CDR3 consists of 12 residues. CDR3: CATRDSGHEQYF. CDR3 DNA sequence: TGTGCCACTCGGGACTCCGGCCACGAGCAGTACTTC.

J is TRBJ2-3 and V is TRBV15; TRBD2 agrees at 9 bases. CDR1 is LNHNV and CDR2 is YYDKDF in the germline V gene (reference sequence). CDR3 length: 18 residues. Trimming at V came to 0 bases and at J to 1 base, leaving 8 bases not matched to a gene. The DNA for the CDR3 is TGTGCCACCAGCAGAGAGATTGTAGCGGGAGCCCGCACAGATACGCAGTATTTT. Residues: CATSREIVAGARTDTQYF.

V and J are TRBV5-1 and TRBJ2-7, with 9 nucleotides matching TRBD1. This CDR3 spans 22 amino acids. V trimming: 3 bases; J trimming: 4 bases; junction bases outside the gene matches: 29. Germline values: CDR1 SGHRS, CDR2 YFSETQ. The CDR3, as DNA: TGCGCCAGCAGCTCGACTCCACTACCACAGGGGGCCAGTGGGCCCGTTAGGTACGAGCAGTACTTC. It encodes CASSSTPLPQGASGPVRYEQYF.

V usage is TRBV13 and J usage is TRBJ1-2, with D uncertain. The CDR3 consists of 14 residues. CDR1 is PRHDT and CDR2 is FYEKMQ in the germline V gene (reference sequence). V lost 0 bases, J lost 5 bases, and 10 bases lay in between. The CDR3 loop is CASSLGIPRYGYTF. As DNA, the CDR3 is TGTGCCAGCAGCTTAGGAATCCCCCGGTATGGCTACACCTTC.

The chain is built from TRBV6-5 and TRBJ2-7; TRBD1 is a possible D gene (6 bases). The V end lost 2 bases, the J end lost 3 bases, and 14 bases lay between the germline ends. This CDR3 spans 15 amino acids. In germline, CDR1 is MNHEY, CDR2 SVGAGI. In DNA, the CDR3 is TGTGCCAGCAGTTACACAGGGCAGGGTGGCTACGAGCAGTACTTC. Amino acid sequence: CASSYTGQGGYEQYF.

This clone has just one count. The chain carries TRBV7-9 and TRBJ2-1; possible D gene TRBD2, 5 bases. This CDR3 spans 14 amino acids. V was shortened by 1 base and J by 10 bases, with 14 bases between the two germline ends. Per the germline V gene, CDR1 is SEHNR and CDR2 is FQNEAQ (reference sequence). CDR3 in DNA: TGTGCCAGCAGCTTAGAGGAGGCCAGCAGAGAGCAGTTCTTC. The encoded protein is CASSLEEASREQFF.

The chain is built from TRBV7-2 and TRBJ2-7, with D possibly TRBD2 on 5 matching bases. Trimming pared 4 bases from V and 0 bases from J, leaving 16 bases between. The CDR3 loop spans 16 amino acids. CDR1 is SGHTA, CDR2 FQGNSA, per germline. The CDR3: CASSSTLAISSYEQYF. The CDR3 DNA is TGTGCCAGCAGCTCCACCTTAGCGATCAGCTCCTACGAGCAGTACTTC.

The sample holds one count of this clone. The V gene is TRBV4-3, the J gene TRBJ2-7; perhaps TRBD1 as D (6 bases). The CDR3 covers 16 residues. CDR1 is LGHNA, CDR2 YSLEER, per germline. Trimming shortened V by 1 base and J by 4 bases, and 17 bases separated the two germline ends. In nucleotides, the CDR3 is TGCGCCAGCAGCCAAGGGCAGGGGCGCGGAGGATACGAGCAGTACTTC. Amino acids: CASSQGQGRGGYEQYF.

The chain employs TRBV6-5 and TRBJ2-7; D remains ambiguous. Trimming removed 2 bases at V and 2 bases at J, with 13 bases between. The CDR3 is made up of 15 amino acids. CDR1 is MNHEY and CDR2 is SVGAGI in the germline V gene. CDR3 protein: CASSYILDTAYEQYF. In DNA, the CDR3 is TGTGCCAGCAGTTACATCTTAGACACCGCCTACGAGCAGTACTTC.

The CDR3 region has the DNA TGTGCCAGCACGACAGAACTAAATCGCACAGATACGCAGTATTTT. Protein sequence: CASTTELNRTDTQYF. The V gene is TRBV2, the J gene TRBJ2-3, with TRBD1 as a possible D gene (5 bases). Germline CDR1 reads SNHLY; CDR2 reads FYNNEI. The ends were cut back, 7 bases at V and 1 base at J, with 15 bases in the middle. The CDR3 is 15 amino acids.

The chain has TRBV21-1 and TRBJ1-2; the table's D call, TRBD1, has no DNA check behind it. TRBV21-1 is marked as a pseudogene. This CDR3 has 17 residues. CDR3 nucleotides: TGTGCCAGCAGCAAACCCGGGACAGGGGACGAGGGCTATGGCTACACCTTC. Amino acids: CASSKPGTGDEGYGYTF.

This chain joins TRBV2 and TRBJ2-3; TRBD2 agrees at 9 bases. J lost 3 bases, V lost 0 bases, and 7 bases had no gene match. CDR1 and CDR2 (germline): SNHLY, FYNNEI. The CDR3 loop spans 17 amino acids. In DNA, the CDR3 is TGTGCCAGCAGTGAAGCGCAGGAGACTAGCGGTACAGATACGCAGTATTTT. This gives the protein CASSEAQETSGTDTQYF.

The chain carries TRBV5-4 and TRBJ1-2; D gene ambiguous. The germline gives CDR1 SGHNT, CDR2 YYREEE (reference sequence). V was cut by 4 bases and J by 1 base, with 8 bases left in between. The CDR3 spans 13 residues. The CDR3 DNA reads TGTGCCAGCAGCCGCCGGGGTAACTATGGCTACACCTTC. It yields the protein CASSRRGNYGYTF.

The chain carries TRBV12-5 and TRBJ2-3; TRBD2 aligns across 7 bases. The CDR3 loop spans 12 amino acids. Germline-derived CDR1 and CDR2 are LGHNT and FRNRAP. J gave up 5 bases and V 8 bases, and 4 bases lay outside the gene matches. The CDR3: CASNREEDTQYF. The CDR3 nucleotides are TGTGCTAGTAACCGGGAGGAAGATACGCAGTATTTT. The full variable domain, with the rest looked up from reference TRBV12-5 and TRBJ2-3, is DARVTQTPRHKVTEMGQEVTMRCQPILGHNTVFWYRQTMMQGLELLAYFRNRAPLDDSGMPKDRFSAEMPDATLATLKIQPSEPRDSAVYFCASNREEDTQYFGPGTRLTVL.

There are a few counts of this clone. The V and J genes are TRBV18 and TRBJ2-5; weak D call: TRBD2 (6 bases). CDR1 is KGHSH, CDR2 LQKENI, per germline. The CDR3 spans 19 residues. The ends were cut back, 5 bases at V and 2 bases at J, with 27 bases in the middle. CDR3 in amino acids: CASSEPSGQVLGLQETQYF. In DNA form, the CDR3 reads TGTGCCAGCTCAGAGCCATCTGGCCAGGTCCTAGGACTACAAGAGACCCAGTACTTC.

The rearrangement joins TRBV7-6 to TRBJ2-7, with 8 positions matching TRBD1. Looked up from germline, CDR1 is SGHVS and CDR2 is FNYEAQ. With V trimmed by 4 bases and J by 2 bases, 7 bases remained unmatched. This CDR3 has 15 amino acids. CDR3 loop: CASSSRMDRAYEQYF. The CDR3 DNA reads TGTGCCAGCAGCTCAAGGATGGACAGGGCCTACGAGCAGTACTTC.

The table lists this clone with a few counts. The chain uses TRBV5-1 and TRBJ2-1, with TRBD2 matching 8 bases. The germline gives CDR1 SGHRS, CDR2 YFSETQ. This CDR3 contains 17 residues. The junction had 13 bases not matched to a gene; V was cut back by 1 base and J by 7 bases. Here the CDR3 reads CASSLSWREEIFNEQFF. CDR3 sequence (DNA): TGCGCCAGCAGCTTGTCCTGGCGGGAGGAGATATTTAATGAGCAGTTCTTC.

This chain connects TRBV6-5 to TRBJ2-5, with TRBD2 identical over 9 bases. Germline V gene lookup returns CDR1 MNHEY and CDR2 SVGAGI. The ends lost 2 bases at V and 5 bases at J; junction bases unmatched: 9. The CDR3 consists of 16 residues. The CDR3 DNA reads as TGTGCCAGCAGTTACACGGCGGGAGGGCGTAGTGAGACCCAGTACTTC. Amino acids: CASSYTAGGRSETQYF.

The V and J genes are TRBV15 and TRBJ1-2; tentatively, D is TRBD1 (6 bases). This CDR3 comprises 14 residues. Germline values: CDR1 LNHNV, CDR2 YYDKDF (reference sequence). Trimming removed 5 bases at V and 4 bases at J, with 14 bases between. The CDR3 DNA reads as TGTGCCACCAGCCCCCGACAGGTTGCCTATGGCTACACCTTC. This sequence encodes CATSPRQVAYGYTF.

This clone was seen a single time. V and J are TRBV6-7 and TRBJ2-1; D is undetermined. TRBV6-7 carries the ORF label, with uncertain function. The CDR3 length is 15 residues. V gave up 5 bases and J gave up 0 bases, with 11 bases separating them. The CDR3 coding sequence is TGTGCCAGCAGTCGTGACTGTAGCTCCTACAATGAGCAGTTCTTC. This codes for CASSRDCSSYNEQFF.

V is TRBV28 and J is TRBJ1-5, with D unclear. This CDR3 has 13 amino acids. V shed 3 bases and J shed 4 bases, with 7 bases lying between them. From germline, CDR1 is MDHEN and CDR2 SYDVKM. The CDR3 protein is CASSLFVNQPQHF. The CDR3 nucleotides read TGTGCCAGCAGTTTGTTCGTGAATCAGCCCCAGCATTTT.

In DNA form, the CDR3 reads TGTGCCAGCAGCTTCACGGGGTCCTACAATGAGCAGTTCTTC. Translation gives CASSFTGSYNEQFF. This chain links TRBV5-6 with TRBJ2-1; perhaps TRBD2 as D (5 bases). The V end lost 2 bases, the J end lost 1 base, and 7 bases lay between the germline ends. The CDR3 is made up of 14 amino acids. CDR1 SGHDT and CDR2 YYEEEE come from the germline V gene.

J is TRBJ1-4 and V is TRBV28; TRBD1 matches at 7 bases. Trimming at V came to 10 bases and at J to 0 bases, leaving 11 bases not matched to a gene. Looked up from germline, CDR1 is MDHEN and CDR2 is SYDVKM. The CDR3 sequence is 16 residues long. The CDR3 nucleotides are TGTGCCACCTTGGACAGGCCCCTCGCAACTAATGAAAAACTGTTTTTT. This gives the protein CATLDRPLATNEKLFF.